This T cell receptor beta chain was sequenced in a study of cytomegalovirus exposure and HLA in healthy donors. Study context: There were under 130 million unique TCR beta sequences, drawn from some 180 million T cells, in an earlier analysis. Study-level points and caveats: Across donors, sequencing depth was assumed by presence/absence analyses to be roughly uniform. Later analysis demonstrated an association between a missense DCLRE1C variant and TCR beta V- and J-gene trimming.

Regarding this clone: No antigen is known for it.

Primers for the PCR totalled 60 Vbeta and 13 Jbeta. Method: immunoSEQ multiplex PCR; TCRdb's copy keeps in-frame clones and lacks some. This listing includes roughly 73,000 clones. The receptor comes from a man aged 50 or older in good health and CMV-seropositive. Sequencing was carried out using PBMCs.

CDR3 sequence: CASSSARVNTNYGYTF. CDR3 bases: TGTGCCAGCAGTTCGGCCAGGGTAAACACAAACTATGGCTACACCTTC. This chain connects TRBV27 to TRBJ1-2, with TRBD1 as a possible D gene (5 bases). The length of the CDR3 is 16 residues. Per germline, CDR1 MNHEY and CDR2 SMNVEV (reference sequence). V lost 4 bases to trimming and J lost 2 bases, with 17 bases between them.